This T cell receptor (beta chain) stems from a study of T cells in localized non-small cell lung cancer (dated by TCRdb to about 2020). Regarding the research as a whole: T cell repertoires of 236 early-stage NSCLC patients were analyzed, with tumors being compared against uninvolved tumor-adjacent lungs. The mean age of the NSCLC patients was about 62 years, with 130 or so men and around 100 women. The cohort comprised some 240 treatment-naïve NSCLC patients with resected, localized lung tumors.

This clone was observed once. Its antigen is still unknown. Per-base qualities were not stored, and no clone one base away is much larger. TCR beta CDR3 regions were sequenced from DNA using the immunoSEQ Assay. Under the source paper's analysis protocol: T cell density was computed as TCR beta template counts normalized to usable DNA estimated by amplifying housekeeping genes. Using the preseqR package, richness was estimated by extrapolating to 120,000 templates for tissue samples and 400,000 templates for PBMC samples. Clonality was defined by subtracting Pielou's evenness from one. To identify tissue-enriched TCRs, differential abundance testing was run on productive amino-acid clonotypes with a minimum total count of 5 and an alpha of 0.1. Repertoire overlap between compartments was quantified with the Jaccard Index and Morisita Overlap Index. GLIPH grouped TCR beta CDR3s together with public tetramer-defined viral CDR3s, and a viral motif had to include at least three viral sequences and also show V-gene enrichment. As stored in TCRdb, this immuneACCESS dataset retains in-frame rearrangements with V and J assigned. A fraction of the clones does not appear; measured against another copy, unresolved V genes explain less than half of the discrepancy, and the remainder lacks a known reason. The V and J calls and clone size come from that table; D and trimming were worked out from the DNA. This sample holds around 78,000 clones; more than 70% were observed only once. Together, the top ten hold 20% to 25% of the sample.

Results the study describes overall, beyond this receptor: Uninvolved tumor-adjacent lung showed the highest T cell clonality, higher than tumor, which suggests more focused antigenic responses in the adjacent lung. Higher blood T cell density associated with longer overall survival, while higher adjacent-lung clonality associated with shorter survival. Because the study design was exploratory, TCR variables were selected using unadjusted p-values without false-discovery rate correction. A median of around 50 of the top 100 tumor clones turned up in the paired uninvolved adjacent lung, and approximately 30 of those clones also ranked among the top 100 of that same adjacent lung. Because multi-region tumor sequencing was not done, intratumor heterogeneity could not be ruled out.

Trimming at the junction amounts to 3 bases on V and 8 bases on J, and the germline ends lie 10 bases apart. The germline V gene encodes CDR1 LNHDA and CDR2 SQIVND (reference sequence). Taken from cysteine to phenylalanine, the CDR3 has 13 residues. Just CDR3 DNA is preserved here, 39 bases in frame from base 1. At diagnosis, peripheral blood, uninvolved tumor-adjacent lung and tumor were collected and stored as a combination of fresh-frozen and FFPE material. For TCR repertoire profiling, blood samples were analyzed as peripheral blood mononuclear cells. The source of this sequence is a woman aged 35 to 69 with stage I squamous cell lung carcinoma. Sequenced material: peripheral blood, taken before any cancer treatment. The chain links TRBV19 with TRBJ1-4; the D segment could be TRBD1, given 5 matching bases. The nucleotides read TGTGCCAGTAGTATGAGGGGCTGGGAAAAACTGTTTTTT. The resulting protein is CASSMRGWEKLFF.